The T cell receptor (beta chain) under discussion was sequenced for a study of cytomegalovirus exposure and HLA in healthy donors listed by TCRdb under 2017. About the study as a whole: According to an earlier analysis of 587 of the donors, 150 million to 200 million T cells yielded over 100 million unique TCR beta sequences and about 300 Gb of sequence data. An early release covering roughly 600 HLA-typed donors comprised about 300 gigabases of sequencing data and roughly 85 million unique TCR sequences. Among the approximately 400 genotyped donors, 75% to 90% belonged to the genetic ancestry cluster associated with self-reported Caucasian donors. The study was designed to test whether signatures of past pathogen exposure could be identified by cataloging public T cell receptors. The study used immunosequencing to profile the T cell repertoires of 666 subjects and linked those repertoires to cytomegalovirus serostatus. Along with the approximately 650-subject first cohort, a separate validation cohort of about 110 different subjects was used. To predict cytomegalovirus infection status, the study brought together high-throughput TCR immunosequencing, statistical association of individual TCRs with disease status, and machine learning. In a later analysis, previously published TCR beta repertoires from 600 to 850 donors were re-analyzed and high-resolution HLA genotyping was added so that TCR occurrence patterns could be studied. Rather than using new phenotypic data, the later analysis identified candidate immune exposures from TCR beta sequences and from how often those sequences occurred across donors. To decide whether each TCR beta V gene segment behaved as functional or pseudogenic, an earlier analysis of some 600 of the donors relied on high-throughput TCR beta sequencing. Donor age, sex, ethnicity and CMV serostatus were compiled alongside the repertoire data. A later genetic analysis used genome-wide SNP genotypes for about three fifths of the 666 donors, treating that subset as a discovery cohort. Every discovery cohort repertoire had been produced on one sequencing platform. HLA typing covered class I and class II loci at four-digit resolution. The number of donors typed differed by locus, with about 620-630 for A, B, C, DRB1 and DQB1, around 500 for DQA1, nearly 610 for DPA1, and around 450 for DPB1. Roughly 5 DR-DQ haplotypes were handled as single units for association and clustering, since linkage in the cohort was strong. Across approximately 400 genotyped donors of the cohort, an average of approximately 220,000 unique TCR beta nucleotide sequences per donor were sequenced, and roughly 20% of those sequences were non-productive. Results and caveats for the whole study, not just this receptor: Most TCR sequences were seen in very few donors, while some public TCRs were found in many individuals. According to a later analysis, parvovirus B19, influenza, CMV and Epstein-Barr virus appeared linked to several top co-occurrence clusters. Strong co-occurrence of HLA alleles, especially DR and DQ, made assigning TCR associations to individual alleles difficult. A later genetic analysis reported fewer N-insertions in productive TCRs among donors in an Asian-associated ancestry cluster than the roughly 690-donor mean. Correlated functional status among segregating V segments might be attributable to linkage disequilibrium, but an unknown experimental factor could not be ruled out. V-gene and J-gene trimming of TCR beta chains was associated with a missense DCLRE1C variant in a later genetic analysis, and the association was replicated in an independent cohort. An earlier analysis of around 500 of the donors showed that most TCR beta V segments appeared in productive rearrangements either about 90% or about 30% of the time, which broadly matched IMGT annotations. A later analysis found that most CMV-associated TCR beta chains appeared HLA-restricted, with HLA associations seemingly driven largely by CMV exposure. The earlier analysis of a few hundred of the donors excluded roughly 16 rarely observed V segments, including chromosome 9 orphons, because counts were too low. Roughly uniform sequencing depth across donors was assumed in presence/absence analyses, although this assumption may not hold. This cohort had only TCR beta chains sequenced, and the lack of alpha or paired-chain data limited which features could be detected. The authors suggested that the approach could potentially be extended to other disease states and immunological phenotypes. Compared with equally common non-associated chains, HLA-associated TCR beta chains in a later analysis were more clonally expanded and had lower generation probabilities. HLA typing was unavailable for some donors at each locus, so association tests used only the typed subset. In vitro tests confirmed that three of the cytomegalovirus-associated TCR beta chains recognize cytomegalovirus antigens. A total of roughly 160 TCR beta chains were listed by the study as associated with cytomegalovirus. The classifier was reported to diagnose cytomegalovirus status with high specificity and sensitivity in both the original and validation cohorts. According to a later analysis, TCR association rates differed among HLA loci, with DRB1 alleles showing the most associated TCRs and HLA-C alleles showing the fewest. Because the 87-base-pair reads could not distinguish some IMGT-functional V segments, including TRBV6-2 and TRBV6-3, those segments were excluded. A group of highly shared sequence variants was considered likely to be a technical artifact of the sequencing pipeline. A later analysis associated 16,951 TCR beta sequences with specific HLA alleles at a false discovery rate of 0.05. Immune exposure information for the cohort was limited to CMV serostatus. A further reported finding was that TCR beta sequences accurately predicted the HLA-A and HLA-B alleles for most subjects in the first cohort.

This clone was picked up a small number of times. The target of this receptor is not known. Base qualities are missing; no much larger clone stands one base away. Receptor libraries were prepared by the immunoSEQ multiplex PCR assay. For the multiplex PCR, a mixture combining 60 forward primers for TCR Vbeta segments and 13 reverse primers for TCR Jbeta segments was used. The CDR3 region of rearranged TCR beta genes was amplified from genomic DNA with a multiplex PCR assay. The Illumina HiSeq System was used to sequence the amplified TCR beta libraries as 87-base-pair reads. The authors' pipeline ran thus. A later analysis tallied 75 million to 95 million unique TCR beta chains across the 666 repertoires, and some 12 million of those chains were shared by two or more donors. Raw reads were error-corrected and collapsed into unique sequences with a nearest-neighbor algorithm that merged closely related sequences to remove PCR and sequencing errors. Alignment of CDR3 sequences to IMGT reference sequences was used to assign V, D and J gene segments. Each retained sequence needed at least a six-nucleotide match to both a V gene segment and a J gene segment. A rearrangement was called productive if the CDR3 had no stop codons and remained in frame with V and J, and every other rearrangement was called non-productive. CDR3 was defined by IMGT convention, running from the second conserved V-encoded cysteine to the conserved J-encoded phenylalanine. In an earlier analysis of more than 550 of the donors, sequences lacking an unambiguous match to a single V gene segment were excluded. In an earlier analysis of roughly 500 of the donors, V segments were called functional above 56.7% productive rearrangements and were called segregating when the between-donor standard deviation exceeded 5%. A statistical classification framework was built to diagnose cytomegalovirus status from the catalog of TCR beta chain sequences. In a later analysis, TCR nucleotide sequences were compared against IMGT/GENE-DB human TR gene sequences so that V and J genes could be assigned. A later analysis assigned CDR3 sequences and most-parsimonious VDJ recombination scenarios with the TCRdist pipeline. In a later analysis, every TCR beta chain was defined by the combination of its CDR3 amino acid sequence and its V-gene family, and reads without a unique V-gene family were dropped. In a later analysis, some 600 highly shared, low-generation-probability nucleotide sequences were removed to address suspected cross-contamination and a sequencing artifact. A later analysis calculated a clonal expansion index for each public chain from normalized within-repertoire ranks of inferred template counts. In a later analysis, generation probabilities were computed using a VDJ recombination model fitted to out-of-frame rearrangements, and the results were checked against IGoR. In a later analysis, TCR-TCR, TCR-HLA and TCR-CMV co-occurrence was scored with hypergeometric tests, and a repertoire-size bias correction was applied to TCR pairs. In a later analysis, false discovery rates were estimated by permuting HLA or CMV assignments 20 times. A later analysis grouped co-occurring TCRs with DBSCAN, adding TCRdist sequence similarity when clustering within HLA-allele-positive subsets. Repertoires with fewer than 30,000 or more than 120,000 public chains were left out of co-occurrence clustering, as were roughly five repertoires with anomalous nucleotide sharing. TCRdb re-hosts the immuneACCESS table, in-frame sequences only. Its copies lack some clones; in the studies checked, an unresolved V gene accounts for under half of them, and the cause for the rest is not known. D and trimming come from the DNA, and the V and J calls and clone size come from that table. The table for this sample lists around 150,000 clones; about two thirds of them were counted only once. The leading ten clones occupy roughly 2.1% of the sample.

V and J are truncated by 4 bases and 1 base respectively, leaving an intervening sequence of 11 bases. The CDR3 covers 14 residues, taking in both the cysteine and the phenylalanine. The kept DNA is CDR3 alone, 42 bases in frame from the first base. CDR1 SGHDT and CDR2 YYEEEE were looked up in the germline V gene. The cohort was made up of hundreds of healthy bone marrow donors. At the time of sampling, all cohort members were nominally healthy, though unrecorded immune exposures were likely present. The donor tested CMV seronegative and was one of the 352 seronegative cohort members. Every donor gave a peripheral blood sample, and the peripheral blood mononuclear cells from that sample were used for TCR beta sequencing. Genomic DNA extraction from the blood cell samples was performed with the Qiagen DNeasy Blood Extraction Kit.

This TCR was sampled from a man aged 35 to 55 in good health and CMV-seronegative. The sequenced sample consisted of PBMCs. The V and J genes are TRBV5-6 and TRBJ2-5; possibly the D gene is TRBD2, per 6 matching bases. The DNA is TGTGCCAGCAGCCGAGGGACTGTCCAAGAGACCCAGTACTTC. Translated, this is CASSRGTVQETQYF.